What follows describes a single TCR beta chain. Its specificity is unknown. This entry is derived from a study of T cell responses to AZD1222 COVID-19 vaccine. Notes on the study in general: In all cases, repertoires were sampled only after the peak T cell response. Spike-specific TCR breadth and depth both grew after two AZD1222 doses.

Produced via immunoSEQ multiplex PCR; TCRdb's table is partial and in-frame only. The data hold 120,000 or so clones, with 88% observed a single time. CDR3 size: 15 residues. The V and J ends lost 4 bases and 2 bases respectively, with 16 bases between them. Germline CDR1 and CDR2: SGDLS and YYNGEE. The specimen comprised peripheral blood, sampled on day 0 of AZD1222 vaccination. The rearrangement links TRBV9 to TRBJ2-7; D may be TRBD1 (6 bases). The receptor was isolated from an adult in good health. The CDR3 loop reads CASSPSTTGTYEQYF. The CDR3 region has the DNA TGTGCCAGCAGCCCCTCGACGACAGGCACCTACGAGCAGTACTTC.